Sequencing of this T cell receptor (beta chain) was carried out in a study of T cells in women clearing cervical HPV infection. Study-level information: Donors had HPV16-related CIN3 or worse; 2 had invasive cancer. Notes on the study in general: Cases carried less TRBV6-7 than controls: roughly 0.11% versus 0.16%. Unknown T-cell numbers per sample may underlie the richness differences.

Clones were sequenced by immunoSEQ multiplex PCR, and TCRdb holds only the in-frame ones, with some missing. This sample contains about 21,000 clones. A word on this clone: Its target is unknown. The read stops 3 residues short of the end of the CDR3; the missing end is completed from the germline J gene.

CDR3 length equals 15 residues. Germline lookup yields CDR1 SQVTM and CDR2 ANQGSEA. Trimming removed 5 bases at V and 0 bases at J, with 14 bases between. The chain employs TRBV29-1 and TRBJ2-1; possible D gene TRBD2, 7 bases. The sample taken for sequencing was blood buffy coat. The sequence was obtained from a woman aged 18 to 75 with a cervical HPV16 infection that either progressed to CIN3+ or cleared (not recorded which). CDR3 region: CSVYGGASSYNEQFF. The CDR3 DNA, read in part, is TGCAGCGTTTATGGGGGGGCCAGCTCCTACAATGAG.